Below, 26 T cell receptor beta chains from the same sample are listed, as sequenced in a study of control samples from healthy donors and cancer patients. Using immunoSEQ multiplex PCR, the repertoire was profiled, and TCRdb retains in-frame clones only, with some absent. The sample has 100,000 to 150,000 clones, around 93% seen once. The sequencing sample was made of blood. The receptor set was obtained from a woman in her forties or fifties in good health.

The chain uses TRBV3-1 (or the pseudogene TRBV3-2) and TRBJ1-3, with a weak D call TRBD1 (6 bases). V was clipped by 3 bases and J by 0 bases, with 12 bases between them. Germline CDR1 and CDR2: LGHDT and YNNKEL (reference sequence). The CDR3 loop spans 16 amino acids. The CDR3 region is CASSHRGPHSGNTIYF. Here the CDR3 DNA reads TGTGCCAGCAGCCACAGGGGACCCCACTCTGGAAACACCATATATTTT.

The chain couples TRBV30 to TRBJ1-1, with D tentatively TRBD1 (6 bases). The CDR3 spans 14 residues. Per germline, CDR1 GTSNPN and CDR2 SVGIG (reference sequence). Trimming removed 3 bases at V and 3 bases at J, with 14 bases between. As DNA, the CDR3 is TGTGCCTGGAGGAGTTTAGGGGGGGACACTGAAGCTTTCTTT. Its protein product is CAWRSLGGDTEAFF.

The V and J genes are TRBV6-5 and TRBJ2-2; D ambiguous. The CDR3 extends over 14 amino acids. Between the trimmed V and J ends, which lost 0 bases and 4 bases, there was a span of 6 bases. Germline CDR1 and CDR2: MNHEY and SVGAGI. CDR3 residues: CASSYSPGTGELFF. CDR3 nucleotide sequence: TGTGCCAGCAGTTACTCGCCGGGCACCGGGGAGCTGTTTTTT.

The V and J genes are TRBV6-2 or TRBV6-3 and TRBJ2-7, with D hard to call. Looked up from germline, CDR1 is MNHEY and CDR2 is SVGEGT. Between the trimmed V and J ends, which lost 5 bases and 2 bases, there was a span of 19 bases. This CDR3 has 16 amino acids. The chain's CDR3 is CASSTIGEAVTYEQYF. The CDR3 nucleotides are TGTGCCAGCAGTACCATCGGAGAGGCGGTGACCTACGAGCAGTACTTC.

The rearrangement joins TRBV20-1 to TRBJ1-1, with D unresolved. CDR1 is DFQATT, CDR2 SNEGSKA, per germline (reference sequence). Trimming shortened V by 2 bases and J by 7 bases, and 8 bases separated the two germline ends. The CDR3 loop spans 11 amino acids. CDR3 in DNA: TGCAGTGCTAGACTTGATATTGAAGCTTTCTTT. Amino acid sequence: CSARLDIEAFF.

This rearrangement joins TRBV11-2 to TRBJ2-1; D gene uncertain. Germline CDR1 is SGHAT and CDR2 is FQNNGV. The CDR3 contains 12 residues. V gave up 4 bases and J gave up 6 bases, with 7 bases separating them. The CDR3 DNA is TGTGCCAGCAGCTACGTGGGCAATGAGCAGTTCTTC. Protein: CASSYVGNEQFF. The full variable domain, with the rest looked up from reference TRBV11-2 and TRBJ2-1, is EAGVAQSPRYKIIEKRQSVAFWCNPISGHATLYWYQQILGQGPKLLIQFQNNGVVDDSQLPKDRFSAERLKGVDSTLKIQPAKLEDSAVYLCASSYVGNEQFFGPGTRLTVL.

The chain employs TRBV5-1 and TRBJ2-6; 7 bases map to TRBD1. The CDR3 has 13 residues. The ends lost 4 bases at V and 10 bases at J; junction bases unmatched: 5. Germline values: CDR1 SGHRS, CDR2 YFSETQ. The chain's CDR3 is CASSKGQVNVLTF. In nucleotides, the CDR3 is TGCGCCAGCAGCAAAGGACAGGTTAACGTCCTGACTTTC.

The chain joins TRBV7-8 to TRBJ1-5, with 7 bases fitting TRBD1. The CDR3 consists of 17 residues. The J segment lost 0 bases and the V segment lost 2 bases, leaving 7 bases of the junction unmatched. CDR1 and CDR2 (germline): SGHVS, FQNEAQ. The CDR3 sequence is CASSLRTGDSSNQPQHF. The CDR3 DNA reads TGTGCCAGCAGCTTAAGGACGGGGGACAGTAGCAATCAGCCCCAGCATTTT.

This rearrangement joins TRBV9 to TRBJ1-2; TRBD1 matches at 9 bases. The germline gives CDR1 SGDLS, CDR2 YYNGEE. The J segment lost 7 bases and the V segment lost 3 bases, leaving 4 bases of the junction unmatched. There are 13 residues in the CDR3. CDR3 sequence (DNA): TGTGCCAGCAGCGAGGACAGGGGAGGTGGCTACACCTTC. Protein sequence: CASSEDRGGGYTF.

The chain joins TRBV3-1 (or the pseudogene TRBV3-2) to TRBJ2-3; 8 bases are shared with TRBD1. The germline V gene has CDR1 LGHDT and CDR2 YNNKEL (reference sequence). There are 16 residues in the CDR3. Trimming took 2 bases from V and 2 from J; bases not matched to a gene: 6. CDR3 region: CASSQTGGGFTDTQYF. The CDR3 DNA is TGTGCCAGCAGCCAAACAGGGGGAGGCTTCACAGATACGCAGTATTTT.

The V call is TRBV6-1, the J call TRBJ2-7, with 7 bases that match TRBD2. Germline CDR1 and CDR2: MNHNS and SASEGT. This CDR3 is 15 amino acids long. Trimming took 3 bases from V and 2 from J; bases not matched to a gene: 7. The DNA for the CDR3 is TGTGCCAGCAGTGAGACCCTAGCGGTTGCCTACGAGCAGTACTTC. This codes for CASSETLAVAYEQYF.

The chain has TRBV27 and TRBJ1-3; D may be TRBD1 (5 bases). CDR3 length: 15 residues. Germline lookup yields CDR1 MNHEY and CDR2 SMNVEV (reference sequence). Trimming took 7 bases from V and 0 from J, leaving 13 bases between them. The CDR3 loop reads CASTFTGYSGNTIYF. The CDR3 DNA follows: TGTGCCAGCACCTTCACAGGCTACTCTGGAAACACCATATATTTT.

The chain combines TRBV27 with TRBJ2-1, with 8 bases aligning to TRBD2. V trimming: 6 bases; J trimming: 13 bases; junction bases outside the gene matches: 11. Germline values: CDR1 MNHEY, CDR2 SMNVEV (reference sequence). The CDR3 runs 13 residues. The CDR3 spells CASRSPGTRKQFF. DNA for the CDR3: TGTGCCAGCAGGTCTCCAGGGACTAGGAAACAGTTCTTC.

The rearrangement links TRBV29-1 to TRBJ2-5; 11 bases line up with TRBD2. Germline assignment: CDR1 SQVTM and CDR2 ANQGSEA. The trim removed 4 bases at V and 4 bases at J, leaving 2 bases unmatched. The CDR3 is 13 residues long. The CDR3 nucleotides are TGCAGCGTTGGACTAGCGGGGTCAGAGACCCAGTACTTC. This encodes CSVGLAGSETQYF. The whole variable domain, remainder taken from reference TRBV29-1 and TRBJ2-5, is SAVISQKPSRDICQRGTSLTIQCQVDSQVTMMFWYRQQPGQSLTLIATANQGSEATYESGFVIDKFPISRPNLTFSTLTVSNMSPEDSSIYLCSVGLAGSETQYFGPGTRLLVL.

This clone was detected once. This chain connects TRBV3-1 (or the pseudogene TRBV3-2) to TRBJ1-1; D gene uncertain. The CDR3 length is 14 residues. Trimming left V 3 bases short and J 5 bases short, with 13 bases between. In germline, CDR1 is LGHDT, CDR2 YNNKEL (reference sequence). The CDR3 DNA reads TGTGCCAGCAGCCACAAGATGGCAATAACTGAAGCTTTCTTT. Translating gives CASSHKMAITEAFF.

The genes are TRBV7-9 and TRBJ2-7; D is unclear. The CDR3 is 13 amino acids. Between the trimmed V and J ends, which lost 6 bases and 0 bases, there was a span of 9 bases. In germline, CDR1 is SEHNR, CDR2 FQNEAQ (reference sequence). The CDR3, as DNA: TGTGCCAGCAGTATATCCGGCTCCTACGAGCAGTACTTC. It codes for CASSISGSYEQYF.

This chain links TRBV6-1 with TRBJ2-3; D uncertain. This CDR3 region has 14 residues. V was trimmed by 3 bases and J by 2 bases, leaving 9 bases between them. In germline, CDR1 is MNHNS, CDR2 SASEGT. In DNA form, the CDR3 reads TGTGCCAGCAGTGATTGGACCCTCACAGATACGCAGTATTTT. It codes for CASSDWTLTDTQYF.

As to this clone: Other DNA sequences from this sample encode an identical CDR3 as well. V usage is TRBV11-2 and J usage is TRBJ2-3, with D uncertain. The CDR3 is 12 residues long. V was cut by 6 bases and J by 0 bases, with 4 bases left in between. CDR1 and CDR2 from the germline V gene are SGHAT and FQNNGV. The CDR3 here is CASSSSTDTQYF. The CDR3 region has the DNA TGTGCCAGCAGTTCAAGCACAGATACGCAGTATTTT.

The gene calls are TRBV25-1 and TRBJ1-6, with TRBD1 matching 9 bases. The V gene's germline CDR1 is MGHDK and CDR2 SYGVNS. The CDR3 runs to 15 residues. After removal of 7 bases from V and 7 bases from J, the junction contained 8 bases not matched to a gene. The CDR3 DNA follows: TGTGCCAGCATGGCCCCCGGGACAGGGAATTCACCCCTCCACTTT. Its protein product is CASMAPGTGNSPLHF.

V and J are TRBV5-1 and TRBJ2-7; TRBD1 matches 7 bases. CDR1 and CDR2 from the germline V gene are SGHRS and YFSETQ. The V gene end was trimmed by 4 bases and the J gene end by 1 base; junction bases not matched to a gene: 2. The CDR3 is made up of 13 amino acids. CDR3: CASSIQGSYEQYF. For the CDR3, the DNA is TGCGCCAGCAGCATACAGGGGTCCTACGAGCAGTACTTC. The whole variable domain, filled in from reference TRBV5-1 and TRBJ2-7, reads KAGVTQTPRYLIKTRGQQVTLSCSPISGHRSVSWYQQTPGQGLQFLFEYFSETQRNKGNFPGRFSGRQFSNSRSEMNVSTLELGDSALYLCASSIQGSYEQYFGPGTRLTVT.

V is TRBV6-6 and J is TRBJ2-7; 9 bases map to TRBD1. This CDR3 has 15 amino acids. CDR1 is MNHNY, CDR2 SVGAGI, per germline (reference sequence). V lost 4 bases, J lost 5 bases, and 9 bases stayed unmatched. CDR3 sequence reads: CASSWTGADLDEQYF. The CDR3 nucleotides are TGTGCCAGCAGTTGGACAGGGGCCGATCTCGACGAGCAGTACTTC.

V and J are TRBV20-1 and TRBJ2-4; no clear D gene. The ends were cut back, 4 bases at V and 9 bases at J, with 7 bases in the middle. The CDR3 runs to 10 residues. Germline CDR1 reads DFQATT; CDR2 reads SNEGSKA (reference sequence). The CDR3 region is CSATFIIQYF. The CDR3 nucleotides are TGCAGTGCTACATTTATCATTCAGTACTTC.

J is TRBJ2-2 and V is TRBV7-6; TRBD2 might be the D (6 bases). This CDR3 is 18 amino acids long. CDR1 SGHVS and CDR2 FNYEAQ come from the germline V gene. V was cut by 1 base and J by 4 bases, with 19 bases left in between. The CDR3 DNA follows: TGTGCCAGCAGCTTAGATGGCGCCGGGACTGTGGGCACCGGGGAGCTGTTTTTT. This sequence encodes CASSLDGAGTVGTGELFF.

The chain couples TRBV11-3 to TRBJ2-2; TRBD1 agrees at 12 bases. The V segment lost 8 bases and the J segment 5 bases; nucleotides outside the gene matches: 9. This CDR3 has 16 amino acids. CDR1 is SGHNT and CDR2 is YENEEA in the germline V gene. CDR3 region: CASEAGTGGFTGELFF. Here the CDR3 DNA reads TGTGCCAGCGAAGCCGGGACAGGGGGCTTTACCGGGGAGCTGTTTTTT.

The chain is built from TRBV11-2 and TRBJ1-5; no clear D. Germline V gene lookup returns CDR1 SGHAT and CDR2 FQNNGV. The CDR3 is made up of 14 amino acids. The V end was cut by 4 bases, the J end by 1 base, with 8 bases between. In DNA, the CDR3 is TGTGCCAGCAGCTCCATGGGGAGCAATCAGCCCCAGCATTTT. Protein sequence: CASSSMGSNQPQHF. Drawing the rest from reference TRBV11-2 and TRBJ1-5, the complete variable domain is EAGVAQSPRYKIIEKRQSVAFWCNPISGHATLYWYQQILGQGPKLLIQFQNNGVVDDSQLPKDRFSAERLKGVDSTLKIQPAKLEDSAVYLCASSSMGSNQPQHFGDGTRLSIL.

V usage is TRBV12-3 or TRBV12-4 and J usage is TRBJ2-1, with a possible D match to TRBD2 (5 bases). V lost 6 bases and J 10 bases, leaving 16 bases between the germline ends. This CDR3 has 13 residues. The DNA for the CDR3 is TGTGCCAGCAGAAAAAACCCACAGCGGGAGCAGTTCTTC. Protein: CASRKNPQREQFF.